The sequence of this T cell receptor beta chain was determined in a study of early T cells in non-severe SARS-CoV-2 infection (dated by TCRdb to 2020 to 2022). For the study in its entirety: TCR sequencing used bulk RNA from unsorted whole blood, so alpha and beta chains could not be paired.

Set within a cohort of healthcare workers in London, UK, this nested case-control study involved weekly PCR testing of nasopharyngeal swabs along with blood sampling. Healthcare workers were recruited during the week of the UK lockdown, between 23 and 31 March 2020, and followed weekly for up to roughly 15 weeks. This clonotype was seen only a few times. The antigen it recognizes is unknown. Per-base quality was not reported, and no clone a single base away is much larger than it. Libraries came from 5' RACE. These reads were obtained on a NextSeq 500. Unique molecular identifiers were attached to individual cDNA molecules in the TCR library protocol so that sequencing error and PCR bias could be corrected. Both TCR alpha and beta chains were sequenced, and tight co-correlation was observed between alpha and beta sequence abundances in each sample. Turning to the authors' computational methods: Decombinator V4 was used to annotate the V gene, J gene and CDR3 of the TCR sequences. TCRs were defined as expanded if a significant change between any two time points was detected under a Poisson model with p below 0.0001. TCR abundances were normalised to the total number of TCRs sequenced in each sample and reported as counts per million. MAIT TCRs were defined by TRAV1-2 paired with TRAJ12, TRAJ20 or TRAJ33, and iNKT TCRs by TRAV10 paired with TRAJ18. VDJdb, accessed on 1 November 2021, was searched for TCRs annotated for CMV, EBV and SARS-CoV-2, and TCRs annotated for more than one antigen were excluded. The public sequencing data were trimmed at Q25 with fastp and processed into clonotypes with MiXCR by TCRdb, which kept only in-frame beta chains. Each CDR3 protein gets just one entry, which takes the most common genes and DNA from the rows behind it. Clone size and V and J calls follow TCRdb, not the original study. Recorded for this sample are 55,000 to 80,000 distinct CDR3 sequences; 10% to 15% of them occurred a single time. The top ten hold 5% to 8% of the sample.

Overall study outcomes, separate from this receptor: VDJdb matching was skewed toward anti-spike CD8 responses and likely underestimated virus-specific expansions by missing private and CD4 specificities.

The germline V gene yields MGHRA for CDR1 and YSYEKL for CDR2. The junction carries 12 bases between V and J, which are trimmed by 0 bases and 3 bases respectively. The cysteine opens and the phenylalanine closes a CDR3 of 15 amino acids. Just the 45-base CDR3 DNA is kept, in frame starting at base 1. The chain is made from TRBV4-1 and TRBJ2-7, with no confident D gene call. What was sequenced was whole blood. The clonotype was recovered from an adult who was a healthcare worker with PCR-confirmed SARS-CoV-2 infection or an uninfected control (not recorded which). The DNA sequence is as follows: TGCGCCAGCAGCCAAGATGGATCCCCGGGCTACGAGCAGTACTTC. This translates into CASSQDGSPGYEQYF.